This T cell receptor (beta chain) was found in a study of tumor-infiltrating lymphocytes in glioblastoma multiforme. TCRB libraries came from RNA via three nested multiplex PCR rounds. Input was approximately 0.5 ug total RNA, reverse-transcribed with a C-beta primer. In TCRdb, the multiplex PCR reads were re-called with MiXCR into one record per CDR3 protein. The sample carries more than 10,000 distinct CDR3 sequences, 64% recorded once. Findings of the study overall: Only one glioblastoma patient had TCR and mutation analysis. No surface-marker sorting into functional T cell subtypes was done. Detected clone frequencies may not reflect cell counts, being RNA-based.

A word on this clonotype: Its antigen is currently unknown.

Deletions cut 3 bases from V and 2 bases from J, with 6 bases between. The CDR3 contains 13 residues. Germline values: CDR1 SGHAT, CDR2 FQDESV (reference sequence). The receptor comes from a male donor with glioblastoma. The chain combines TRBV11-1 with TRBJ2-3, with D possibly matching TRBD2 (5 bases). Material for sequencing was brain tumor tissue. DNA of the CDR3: TGTGCCAGCAGCTTCCGGGACACAGATACGCAGTATTTT. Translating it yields CASSFRDTDTQYF.